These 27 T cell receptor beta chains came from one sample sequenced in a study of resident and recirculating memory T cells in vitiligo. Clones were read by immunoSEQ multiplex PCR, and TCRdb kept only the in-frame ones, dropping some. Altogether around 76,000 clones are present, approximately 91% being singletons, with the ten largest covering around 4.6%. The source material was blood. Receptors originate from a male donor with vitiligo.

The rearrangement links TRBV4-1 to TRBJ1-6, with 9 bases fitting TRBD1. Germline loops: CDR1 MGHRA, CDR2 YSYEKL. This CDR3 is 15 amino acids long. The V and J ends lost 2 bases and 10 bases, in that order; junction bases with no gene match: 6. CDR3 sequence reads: CASSQNRGQGSPLHF. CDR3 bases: TGCGCCAGCAGCCAAAACAGGGGGCAAGGATCACCCCTCCACTTT.

The CDR3 DNA reads as TGTGCCAGTGGCAGGGGGCGCATTGACACCGGGGAGCTGTTTTTT. Amino acid sequence: CASGRGRIDTGELFF. The rearrangement joins TRBV19 to TRBJ2-2, with TRBD1 matching over 8 bases. Germline-derived CDR1 and CDR2 are LNHDA and SQIVND (reference sequence). The CDR3 loop spans 15 amino acids. Trimming took 8 bases from V and 3 from J; bases not matched to a gene: 8.

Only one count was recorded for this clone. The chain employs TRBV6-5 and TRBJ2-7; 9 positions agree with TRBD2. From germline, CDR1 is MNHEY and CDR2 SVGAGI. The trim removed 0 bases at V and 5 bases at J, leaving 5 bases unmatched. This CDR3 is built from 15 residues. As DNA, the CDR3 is TGTGCCAGCAGTTACTCGATTAGCGGGAGACACGAGCAGTACTTC. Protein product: CASSYSISGRHEQYF.

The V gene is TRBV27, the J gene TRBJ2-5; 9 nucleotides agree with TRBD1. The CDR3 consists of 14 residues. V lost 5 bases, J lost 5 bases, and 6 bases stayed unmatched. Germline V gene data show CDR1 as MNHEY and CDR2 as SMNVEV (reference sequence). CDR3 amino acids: CASSRGTGTETQYF. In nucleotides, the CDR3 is TGTGCCAGCAGTCGCGGGACAGGGACTGAGACCCAGTACTTC.

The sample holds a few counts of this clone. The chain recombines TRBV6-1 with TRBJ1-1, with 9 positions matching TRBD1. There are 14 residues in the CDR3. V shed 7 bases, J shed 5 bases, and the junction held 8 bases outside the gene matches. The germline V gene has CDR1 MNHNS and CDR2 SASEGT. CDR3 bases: TGTGCCAGCATGGAGGGACAGGGAGGGACTGAAGCTTTCTTT. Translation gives CASMEGQGGTEAFF.

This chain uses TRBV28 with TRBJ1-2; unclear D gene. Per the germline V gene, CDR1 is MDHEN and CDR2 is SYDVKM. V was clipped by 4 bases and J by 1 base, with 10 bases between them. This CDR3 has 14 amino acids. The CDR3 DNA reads TGTGCCAGCAGTTCCTACCTGGTTAACTATGGCTACACCTTC. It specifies CASSSYLVNYGYTF.

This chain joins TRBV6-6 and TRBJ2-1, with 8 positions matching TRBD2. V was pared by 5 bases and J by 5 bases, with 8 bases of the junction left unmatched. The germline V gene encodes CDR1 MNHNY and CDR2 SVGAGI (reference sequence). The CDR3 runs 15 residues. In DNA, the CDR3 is TGTGCCAGCAGTCAAAGCGGGGGTAATCACAATGAGCAGTTCTTC. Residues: CASSQSGGNHNEQFF.

The CDR3 DNA is TGTGCCAGCAGCGACAGGGCCGAAGGAAAACTGTTTTTT. Translated: CASSDRAEGKLFF. The J gene is TRBJ1-4, the V gene TRBV6-5, with 7 bases fitting TRBD1. Germline V gives CDR1 MNHEY, CDR2 SVGAGI. V gave up 6 bases and J gave up 10 bases; unmatched junction bases: 8. This CDR3 is built from 13 residues.

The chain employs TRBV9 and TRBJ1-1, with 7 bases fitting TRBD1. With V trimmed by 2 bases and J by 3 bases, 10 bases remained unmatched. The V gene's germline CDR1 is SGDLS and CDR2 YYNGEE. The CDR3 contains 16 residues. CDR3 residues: CASSVDEGARHTEAFF. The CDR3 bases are TGTGCCAGCAGCGTTGATGAGGGGGCTCGGCACACTGAAGCTTTCTTT. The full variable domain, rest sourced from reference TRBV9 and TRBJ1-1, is DSGVTQTPKHLITATGQRVTLRCSPRSGDLSVYWYQQSLDQGLQFLIQYYNGEERAKGNILERFSAQQFPDLHSELNLSSLELGDSALYFCASSVDEGARHTEAFFGQGTRLTVV.

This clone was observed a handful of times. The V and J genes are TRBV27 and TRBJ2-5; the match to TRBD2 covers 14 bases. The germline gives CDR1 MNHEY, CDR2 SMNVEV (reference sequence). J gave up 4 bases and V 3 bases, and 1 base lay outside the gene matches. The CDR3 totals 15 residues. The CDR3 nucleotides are TGTGCCAGCAGTTTGGGACTAGCGGGGGCAGAGACCCAGTACTTC. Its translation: CASSLGLAGAETQYF.

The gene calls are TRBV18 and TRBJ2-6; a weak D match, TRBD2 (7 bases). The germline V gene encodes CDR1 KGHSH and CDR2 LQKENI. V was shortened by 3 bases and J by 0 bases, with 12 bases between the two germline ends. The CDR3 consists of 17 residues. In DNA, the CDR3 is TGTGCCAGCTCACCGCCGGGGGGCTTCTCTGGGGCCAACGTCCTGACTTTC. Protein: CASSPPGGFSGANVLTF. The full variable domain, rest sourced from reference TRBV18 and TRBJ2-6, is NAGVMQNPRHLVRRRGQEARLRCSPMKGHSHVYWYRQLPEEGLKFMVYLQKENIIDESGMPKERFSAEFPKEGPSILRIQQVVRGDSAAYFCASSPPGGFSGANVLTFGAGSRLTVL.

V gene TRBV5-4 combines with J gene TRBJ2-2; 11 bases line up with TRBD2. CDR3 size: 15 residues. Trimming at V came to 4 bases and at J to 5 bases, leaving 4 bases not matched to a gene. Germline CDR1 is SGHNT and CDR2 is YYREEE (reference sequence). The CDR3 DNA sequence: TGTGCCAGCAGCCCGTGGACTAGCGGGACCGGGGAGCTGTTTTTT. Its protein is CASSPWTSGTGELFF.

In nucleotides, the CDR3 is TGTGCCAGCAGTCAGGGACAGGGGAACACTGAAGCTTTCTTT. Encoded protein: CASSQGQGNTEAFF. The chain joins TRBV6-6 to TRBJ1-1; 9 nucleotides agree with TRBD1. The length of the CDR3 is 14 residues. V shed 5 bases and J 1 base; nucleotides not matched to a gene: 2. CDR1 MNHNY and CDR2 SVGAGI come from the germline V gene (reference sequence).

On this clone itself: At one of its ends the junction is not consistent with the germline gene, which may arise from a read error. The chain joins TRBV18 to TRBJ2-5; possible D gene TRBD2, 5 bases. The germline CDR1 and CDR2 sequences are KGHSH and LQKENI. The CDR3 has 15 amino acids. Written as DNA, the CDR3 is TGTGCCAGTTCACCACTCGCGGGTACGGGAGAGACCCAGTACTTC. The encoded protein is CASSPLAGTGETQYF.

The CDR3, as DNA: TGCGCCAGCAGCCAAGAACAGGGGAGGAATGAAAAACTGTTTTTT. Translated, it gives CASSQEQGRNEKLFF. The chain combines TRBV4-3 with TRBJ1-4, with 7 bases that match TRBD1. This CDR3 is 15 amino acids long. Trimming removed 0 bases from V and 5 bases from J; junction bases left unmatched: 3. Germline V lookup: CDR1 LGHNA, CDR2 YSLEER.

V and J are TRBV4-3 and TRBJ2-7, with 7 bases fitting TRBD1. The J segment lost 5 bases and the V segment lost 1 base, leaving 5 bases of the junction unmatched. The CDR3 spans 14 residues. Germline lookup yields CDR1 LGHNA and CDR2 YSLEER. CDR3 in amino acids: CASSQGQGLNEQYF. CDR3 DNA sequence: TGCGCCAGCAGCCAAGGACAGGGCTTAAACGAGCAGTACTTC.

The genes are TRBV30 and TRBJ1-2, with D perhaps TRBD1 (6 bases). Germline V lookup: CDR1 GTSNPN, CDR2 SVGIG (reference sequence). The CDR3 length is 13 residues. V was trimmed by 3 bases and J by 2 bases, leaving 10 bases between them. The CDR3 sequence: CAWRSGQNYGYTF. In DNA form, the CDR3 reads TGTGCCTGGAGGTCCGGACAGAACTATGGCTACACCTTC.

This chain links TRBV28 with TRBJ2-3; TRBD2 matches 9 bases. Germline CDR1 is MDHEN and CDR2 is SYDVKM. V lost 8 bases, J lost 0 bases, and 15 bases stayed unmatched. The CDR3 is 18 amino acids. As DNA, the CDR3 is TGTGCCAGCCCTCAGGTAGGCACTAGCGGGTCTAGCACAGATACGCAGTATTTT. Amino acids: CASPQVGTSGSSTDTQYF.

CDR3 residues: CASGGGPYEQYF. CDR3 DNA sequence: TGTGCCAGCGGGGGGGGGCCCTACGAGCAGTACTTC. J is TRBJ2-7 and V is TRBV7-2; D might be TRBD2 (7 bases). Germline-derived CDR1 and CDR2 are SGHTA and FQGNSA. Trimming left V 8 bases short and J 2 bases short, with 10 bases between. The CDR3 is 12 amino acids.

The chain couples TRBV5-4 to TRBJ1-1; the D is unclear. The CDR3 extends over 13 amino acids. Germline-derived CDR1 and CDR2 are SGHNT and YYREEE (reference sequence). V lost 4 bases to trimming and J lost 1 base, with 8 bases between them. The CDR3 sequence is CASSQQKNTEAFF. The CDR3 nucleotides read TGTGCCAGCAGCCAACAGAAGAACACTGAAGCTTTCTTT.

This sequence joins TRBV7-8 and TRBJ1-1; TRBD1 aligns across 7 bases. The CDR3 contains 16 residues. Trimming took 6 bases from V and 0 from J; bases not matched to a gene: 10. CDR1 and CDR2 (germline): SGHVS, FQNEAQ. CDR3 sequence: CASRSNRGYMNTEAFF. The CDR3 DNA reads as TGTGCCAGCAGATCTAACAGGGGATACATGAACACTGAAGCTTTCTTT.

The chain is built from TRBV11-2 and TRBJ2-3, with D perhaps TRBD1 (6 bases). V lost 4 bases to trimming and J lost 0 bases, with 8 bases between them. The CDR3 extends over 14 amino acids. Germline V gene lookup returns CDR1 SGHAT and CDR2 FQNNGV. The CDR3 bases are TGTGCCAGCAGCTCGGACAGAAGCACAGATACGCAGTATTTT. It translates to CASSSDRSTDTQYF. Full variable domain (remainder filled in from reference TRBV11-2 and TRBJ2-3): EAGVAQSPRYKIIEKRQSVAFWCNPISGHATLYWYQQILGQGPKLLIQFQNNGVVDDSQLPKDRFSAERLKGVDSTLKIQPAKLEDSAVYLCASSSDRSTDTQYFGPGTRLTVL.

CDR3 region: CASSLGTGVSPLHF. The CDR3 DNA reads TGTGCCAGCAGCTTGGGGACAGGGGTTTCACCCCTCCACTTT. This chain uses TRBV7-8 with TRBJ1-6, with 10 bases matching TRBD1. Germline CDR1 is SGHVS and CDR2 is FQNEAQ. This CDR3 region has 14 residues. The junction had 2 bases not matched to a gene; V was cut back by 3 bases and J by 9 bases. The complete variable domain, with remaining parts taken from reference TRBV7-8 and TRBJ1-6, reads GAGVSQSPRYKVAKRGQDVALRCDPISGHVSLFWYQQALGQGPEFLTYFQNEAQLDKSGLPSDRFFAERPEGSVSTLKIQRTQQEDSAVYLCASSLGTGVSPLHFGNGTRLTVT.

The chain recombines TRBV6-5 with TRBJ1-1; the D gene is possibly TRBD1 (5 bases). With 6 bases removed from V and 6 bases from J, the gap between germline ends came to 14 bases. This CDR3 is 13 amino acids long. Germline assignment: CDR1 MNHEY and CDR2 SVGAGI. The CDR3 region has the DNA TGTGCCAGCAGAGTTATAGGGGCGGCTGAAGCTTTCTTT. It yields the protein CASRVIGAAEAFF.

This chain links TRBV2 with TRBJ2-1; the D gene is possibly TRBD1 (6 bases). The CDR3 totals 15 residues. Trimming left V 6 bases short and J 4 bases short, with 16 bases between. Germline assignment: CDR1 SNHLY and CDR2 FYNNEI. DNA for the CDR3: TGTGCCAGCAGATCTACAGGGATGATGTACAATGAGCAGTTCTTC. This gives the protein CASRSTGMMYNEQFF.

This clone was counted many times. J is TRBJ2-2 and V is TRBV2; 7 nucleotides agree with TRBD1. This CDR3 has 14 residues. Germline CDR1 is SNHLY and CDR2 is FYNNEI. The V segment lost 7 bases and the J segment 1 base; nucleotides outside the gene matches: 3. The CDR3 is CASKRTGNTGELFF. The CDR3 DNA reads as TGTGCCAGCAAAAGGACAGGGAACACCGGGGAGCTGTTTTTT.

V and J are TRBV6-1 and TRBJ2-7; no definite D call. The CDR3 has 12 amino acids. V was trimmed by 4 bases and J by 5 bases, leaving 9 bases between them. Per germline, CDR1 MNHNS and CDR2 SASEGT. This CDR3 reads CASSVEVHEQYF. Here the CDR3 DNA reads TGTGCCAGCAGTGTCGAGGTCCACGAGCAGTACTTC.